This T cell receptor beta chain was found in a study of T cell responses to AZD1222 COVID-19 vaccine. This clone was observed once. The antigen remains undetermined. General study findings and limits: Just a handful of AZD1222 recipients were seropositive at baseline. Increased Spike-specific TCR breadth and depth were observed after two AZD1222 doses.

Measured with immunoSEQ multiplex PCR; TCRdb has only the in-frame clones, and not every one. The table includes 80,000 to 100,000 clones, about 86% detected once. The specimen was peripheral blood, collected 28 days after the second AZD1222 dose. The clonotype was recovered from an adult who received the AZD1222 COVID-19 vaccine.

CDR3 nucleotide sequence: TGTGCCAGCAGCTCAGGTAGGGGACAGCCCCAGCATTTT. Its translation is CASSSGRGQPQHF. The V gene is TRBV3-1 (or the pseudogene TRBV3-2), the J gene TRBJ1-5; a weak D match, TRBD1 (5 bases). The CDR3 spans 13 residues. V lost 5 bases and J 7 bases, leaving 12 bases between the germline ends. Germline assignment: CDR1 LGHDT and CDR2 YNNKEL (reference sequence).